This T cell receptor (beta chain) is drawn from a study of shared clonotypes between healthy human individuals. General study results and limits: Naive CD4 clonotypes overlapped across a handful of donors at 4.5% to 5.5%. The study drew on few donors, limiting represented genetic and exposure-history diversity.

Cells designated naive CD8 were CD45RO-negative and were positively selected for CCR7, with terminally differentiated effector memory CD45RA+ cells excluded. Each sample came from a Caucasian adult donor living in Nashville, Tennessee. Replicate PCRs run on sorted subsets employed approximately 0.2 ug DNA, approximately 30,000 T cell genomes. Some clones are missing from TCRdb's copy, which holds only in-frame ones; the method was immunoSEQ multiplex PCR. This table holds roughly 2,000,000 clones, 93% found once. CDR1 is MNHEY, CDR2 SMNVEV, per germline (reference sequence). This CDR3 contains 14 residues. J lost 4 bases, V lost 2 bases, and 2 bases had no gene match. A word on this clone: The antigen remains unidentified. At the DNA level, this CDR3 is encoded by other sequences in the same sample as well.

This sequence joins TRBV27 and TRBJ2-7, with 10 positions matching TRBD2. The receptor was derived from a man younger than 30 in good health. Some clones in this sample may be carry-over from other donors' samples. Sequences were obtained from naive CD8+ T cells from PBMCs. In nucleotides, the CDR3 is TGTGCCAGCAGTTTAGGAGCGGGAGGGTACGAGCAGTACTTC. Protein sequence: CASSLGAGGYEQYF.